This T cell receptor beta chain derives from a study of OX40 agonist ivuxolimab in advanced cancers. Method: immunoSEQ multiplex PCR; TCRdb's copy keeps in-frame clones and lacks some. The repertoire has about 32,000 clones, roughly 84% of them found once; the top ten carry approximately 18%. Trimming cost V 6 bases and J 0 bases; bases outside gene matches: 3. The length of the CDR3 is 16 residues. Per the germline V gene, CDR1 is MNHNY and CDR2 is SVGAGI (reference sequence). The input for sequencing was CD4+ or CD8+ T cells sorted from blood, taken in a trial of the OX40 agonist ivuxolimab. The chain carries TRBV6-6 and TRBJ2-1; 12 positions agree with TRBD2. The sequence was collected from an adult with an advanced solid tumor such as melanoma, head and neck, liver or kidney cancer. In DNA form, the CDR3 reads TGTGCCAGCAGAGGACTAGCGGGGAGCTCCTACAATGAGCAGTTCTTC. Translated, it gives CASRGLAGSSYNEQFF.